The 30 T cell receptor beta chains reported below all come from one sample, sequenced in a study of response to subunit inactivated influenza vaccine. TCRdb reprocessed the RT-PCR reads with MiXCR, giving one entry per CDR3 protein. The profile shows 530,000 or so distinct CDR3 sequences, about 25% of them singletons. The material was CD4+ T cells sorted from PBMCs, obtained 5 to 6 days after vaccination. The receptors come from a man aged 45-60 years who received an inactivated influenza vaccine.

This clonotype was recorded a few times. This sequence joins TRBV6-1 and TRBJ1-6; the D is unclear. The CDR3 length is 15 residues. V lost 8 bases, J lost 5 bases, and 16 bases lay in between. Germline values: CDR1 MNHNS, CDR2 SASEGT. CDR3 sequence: CASRHRVSHNSPLHF. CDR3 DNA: TGTGCCAGCCGTCATAGGGTTTCCCATAATTCACCCCTCCACTTT.

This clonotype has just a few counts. The CDR3 sequence: CASSQVPGQGGGELFF. DNA for the CDR3: TGTGCCAGCAGCCAAGTCCCGGGACAGGGGGGCGGGGAGCTGTTTTTT. This rearrangement joins TRBV7-3 to TRBJ2-2, with 11 nucleotides matching TRBD1. The CDR3 loop spans 16 amino acids. V trimming: 5 bases; J trimming: 7 bases; junction bases outside the gene matches: 9. CDR1 is SGHTA, CDR2 FQGTGA, per germline.

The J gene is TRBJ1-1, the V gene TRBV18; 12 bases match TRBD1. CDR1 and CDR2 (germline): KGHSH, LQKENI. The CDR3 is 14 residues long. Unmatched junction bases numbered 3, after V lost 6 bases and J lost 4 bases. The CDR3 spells CASSGQGARTEAFF. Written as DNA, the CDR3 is TGTGCCAGCTCGGGACAGGGGGCGCGCACTGAAGCTTTCTTT.

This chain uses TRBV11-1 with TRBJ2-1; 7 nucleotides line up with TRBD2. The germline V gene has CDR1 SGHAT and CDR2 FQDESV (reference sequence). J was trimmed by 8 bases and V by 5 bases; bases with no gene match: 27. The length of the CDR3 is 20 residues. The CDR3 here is CASSPGGRASGVERRYEQFF. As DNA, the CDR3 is TGTGCCAGCAGCCCGGGAGGAAGGGCTTCGGGGGTCGAACGTCGATATGAGCAGTTCTTC.

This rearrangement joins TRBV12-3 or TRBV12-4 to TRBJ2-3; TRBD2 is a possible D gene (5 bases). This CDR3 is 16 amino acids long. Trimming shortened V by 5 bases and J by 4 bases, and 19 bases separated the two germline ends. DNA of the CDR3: TGTGCCAGCAGTAAGCTAGACTACTCTTGGGCAGATACGCAGTATTTT. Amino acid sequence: CASSKLDYSWADTQYF.

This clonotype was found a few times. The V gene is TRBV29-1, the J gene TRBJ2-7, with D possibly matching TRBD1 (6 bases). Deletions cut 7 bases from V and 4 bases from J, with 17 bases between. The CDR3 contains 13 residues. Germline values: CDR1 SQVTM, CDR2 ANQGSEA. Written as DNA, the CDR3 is TGCAGCGCCCTCGCAGACAGGACTTACGAGCAGTACTTC. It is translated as CSALADRTYEQYF.

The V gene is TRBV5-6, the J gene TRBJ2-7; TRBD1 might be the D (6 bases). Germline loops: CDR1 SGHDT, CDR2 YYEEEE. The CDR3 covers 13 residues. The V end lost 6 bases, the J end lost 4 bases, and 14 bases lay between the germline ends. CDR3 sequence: CASTLRGIYEQYF. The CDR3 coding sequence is TGTGCCAGCACCCTCAGGGGAATATACGAGCAGTACTTC.

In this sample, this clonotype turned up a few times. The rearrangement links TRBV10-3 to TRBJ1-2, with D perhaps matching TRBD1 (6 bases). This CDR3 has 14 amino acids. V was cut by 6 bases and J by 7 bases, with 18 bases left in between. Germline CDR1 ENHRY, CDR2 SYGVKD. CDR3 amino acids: CAIRPTGPLGGYTF. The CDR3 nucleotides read TGTGCCATCAGACCGACAGGCCCCTTGGGTGGCTACACCTTC.

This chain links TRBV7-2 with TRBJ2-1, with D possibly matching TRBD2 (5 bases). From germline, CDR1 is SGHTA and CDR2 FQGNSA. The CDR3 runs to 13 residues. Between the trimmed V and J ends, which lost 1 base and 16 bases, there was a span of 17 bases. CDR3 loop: CASSLGNRGPGFF. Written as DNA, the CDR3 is TGTGCCAGCAGCTTAGGGAATCGAGGGCCAGGATTCTTC.

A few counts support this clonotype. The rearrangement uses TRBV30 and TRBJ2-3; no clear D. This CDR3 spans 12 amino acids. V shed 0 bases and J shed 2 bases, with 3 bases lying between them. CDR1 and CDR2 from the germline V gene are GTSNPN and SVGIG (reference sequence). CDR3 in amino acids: CAWSVNTDTQYF. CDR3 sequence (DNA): TGTGCCTGGAGTGTGAACACAGATACGCAGTATTTT.

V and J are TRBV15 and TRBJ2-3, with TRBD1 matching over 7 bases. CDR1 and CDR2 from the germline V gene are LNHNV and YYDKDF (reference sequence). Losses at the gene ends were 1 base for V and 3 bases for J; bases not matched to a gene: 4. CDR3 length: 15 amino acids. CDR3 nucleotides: TGTGCCACCAGCAGAGCTCAGGGGGTAACAGATACGCAGTATTTT. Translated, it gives CATSRAQGVTDTQYF.

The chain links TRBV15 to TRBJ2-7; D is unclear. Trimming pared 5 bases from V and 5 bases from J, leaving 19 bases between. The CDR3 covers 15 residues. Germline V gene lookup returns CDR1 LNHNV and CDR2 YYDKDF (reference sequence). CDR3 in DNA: TGTGCCACCAGCGCCGACCCCAGCCCTGTGAACGAGCAGTACTTC. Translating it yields CATSADPSPVNEQYF.

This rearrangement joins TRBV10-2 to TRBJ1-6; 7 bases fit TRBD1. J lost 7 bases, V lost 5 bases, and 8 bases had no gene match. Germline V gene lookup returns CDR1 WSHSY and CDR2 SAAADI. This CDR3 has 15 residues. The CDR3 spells CASSTGVERNSPLHF. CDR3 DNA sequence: TGCGCCAGCAGTACAGGGGTTGAAAGAAATTCACCCCTCCACTTT.

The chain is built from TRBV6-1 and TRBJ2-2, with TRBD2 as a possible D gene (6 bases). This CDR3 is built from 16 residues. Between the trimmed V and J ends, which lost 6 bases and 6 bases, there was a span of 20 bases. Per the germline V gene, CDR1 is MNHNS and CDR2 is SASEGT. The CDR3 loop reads CASRRLANRQSGELFF. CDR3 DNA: TGTGCCAGCAGGCGCCTAGCGAACCGTCAGTCCGGGGAGCTGTTTTTT.

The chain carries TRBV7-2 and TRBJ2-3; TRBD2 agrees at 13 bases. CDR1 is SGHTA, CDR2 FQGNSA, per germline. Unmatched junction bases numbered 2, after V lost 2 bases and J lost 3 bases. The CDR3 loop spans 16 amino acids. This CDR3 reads CASSLMGLAGTDTQYF. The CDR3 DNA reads TGTGCCAGCAGCTTAATGGGACTAGCGGGAACAGATACGCAGTATTTT.

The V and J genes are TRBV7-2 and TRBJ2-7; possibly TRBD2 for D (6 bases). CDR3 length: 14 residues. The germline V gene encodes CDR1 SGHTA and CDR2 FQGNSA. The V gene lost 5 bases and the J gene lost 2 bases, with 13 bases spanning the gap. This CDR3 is CASSAGLGTYEQYF. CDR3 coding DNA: TGTGCCAGCAGCGCGGGACTGGGTACCTACGAGCAGTACTTC.

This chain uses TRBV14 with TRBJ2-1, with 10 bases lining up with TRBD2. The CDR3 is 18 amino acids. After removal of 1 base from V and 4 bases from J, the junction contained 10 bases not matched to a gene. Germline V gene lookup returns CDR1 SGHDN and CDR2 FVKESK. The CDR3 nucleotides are TGTGCCAGCAGCCAAGGGACGGGGCTAGCGGGAGTGTACAATGAGCAGTTCTTC. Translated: CASSQGTGLAGVYNEQFF.

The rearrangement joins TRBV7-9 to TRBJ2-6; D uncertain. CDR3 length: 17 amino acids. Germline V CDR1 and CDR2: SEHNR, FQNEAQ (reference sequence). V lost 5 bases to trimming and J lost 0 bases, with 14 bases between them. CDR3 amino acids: CASSTPLGSSGANVLTF. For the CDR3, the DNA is TGTGCCAGCAGCACCCCGTTAGGGTCCTCTGGGGCCAACGTCCTGACTTTC.

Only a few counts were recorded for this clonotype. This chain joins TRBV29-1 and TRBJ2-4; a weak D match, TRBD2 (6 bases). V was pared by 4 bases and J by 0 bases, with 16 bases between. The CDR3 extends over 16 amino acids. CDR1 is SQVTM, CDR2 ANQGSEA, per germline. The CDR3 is CSVAGLTSLAKNIQYF. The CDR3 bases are TGCAGCGTTGCGGGACTGACTTCACTAGCCAAAAACATTCAGTACTTC.

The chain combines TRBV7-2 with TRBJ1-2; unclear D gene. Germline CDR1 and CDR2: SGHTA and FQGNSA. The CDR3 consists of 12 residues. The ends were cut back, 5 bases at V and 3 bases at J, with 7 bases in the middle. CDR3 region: CASSTPHYGYTF. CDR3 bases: TGTGCCAGCAGCACCCCACACTATGGCTACACCTTC.

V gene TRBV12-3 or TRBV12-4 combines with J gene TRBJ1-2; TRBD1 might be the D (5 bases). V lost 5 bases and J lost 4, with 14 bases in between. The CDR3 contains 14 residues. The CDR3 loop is CASSRGEGLYGYTF. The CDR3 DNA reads TGTGCCAGCAGTAGGGGAGAGGGGCTCTATGGCTACACCTTC.

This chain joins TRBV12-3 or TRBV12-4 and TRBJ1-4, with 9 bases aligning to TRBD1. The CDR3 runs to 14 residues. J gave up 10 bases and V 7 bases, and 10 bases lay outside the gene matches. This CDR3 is CASKKTGGSGKLFF. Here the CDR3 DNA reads TGTGCCAGCAAAAAGACAGGGGGGTCTGGAAAACTGTTTTTT.

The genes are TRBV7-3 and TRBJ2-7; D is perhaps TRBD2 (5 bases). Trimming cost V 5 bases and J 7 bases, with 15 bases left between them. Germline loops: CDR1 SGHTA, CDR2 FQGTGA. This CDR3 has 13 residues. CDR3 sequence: CASSNPPGLEQYF. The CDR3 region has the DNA TGTGCCAGCAGCAATCCTCCGGGGTTAGAGCAGTACTTC.

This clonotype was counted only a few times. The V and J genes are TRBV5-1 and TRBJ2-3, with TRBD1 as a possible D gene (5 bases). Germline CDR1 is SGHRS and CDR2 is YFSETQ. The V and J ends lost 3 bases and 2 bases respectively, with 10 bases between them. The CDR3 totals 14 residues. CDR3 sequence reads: CASSSTQVTDTQYF. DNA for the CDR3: TGCGCCAGCAGCTCCACACAGGTCACAGATACGCAGTATTTT.

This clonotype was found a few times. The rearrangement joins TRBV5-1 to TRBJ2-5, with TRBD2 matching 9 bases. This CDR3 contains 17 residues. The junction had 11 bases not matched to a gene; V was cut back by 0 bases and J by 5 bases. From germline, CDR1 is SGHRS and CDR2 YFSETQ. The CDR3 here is CASSLGVVAGVTETQYF. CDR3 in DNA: TGCGCCAGCAGCTTGGGTGTGGTAGCGGGAGTTACCGAGACCCAGTACTTC. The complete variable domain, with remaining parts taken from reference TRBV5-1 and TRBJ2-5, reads KAGVTQTPRYLIKTRGQQVTLSCSPISGHRSVSWYQQTPGQGLQFLFEYFSETQRNKGNFPGRFSGRQFSNSRSEMNVSTLELGDSALYLCASSLGVVAGVTETQYFGPGTRLLVL.

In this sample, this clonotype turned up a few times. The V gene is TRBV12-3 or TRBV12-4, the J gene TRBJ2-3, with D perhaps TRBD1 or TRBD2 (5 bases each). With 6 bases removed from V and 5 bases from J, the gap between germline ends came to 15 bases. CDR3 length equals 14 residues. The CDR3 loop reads CASRTVGTGDTQYF. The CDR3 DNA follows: TGTGCCAGCAGGACCGTGGGGACGGGAGATACGCAGTATTTT.

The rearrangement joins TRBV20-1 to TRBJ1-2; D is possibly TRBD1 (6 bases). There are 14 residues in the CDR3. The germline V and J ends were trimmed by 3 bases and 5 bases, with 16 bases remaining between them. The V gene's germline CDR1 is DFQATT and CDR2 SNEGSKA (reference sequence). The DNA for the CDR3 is TGCAGTGCTAGGGTTGGGGACAAACGGTATGGCTACACCTTC. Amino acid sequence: CSARVGDKRYGYTF.

The CDR3 DNA reads as TGTGCCAGCAGTTTAAGTTTCAGTGAGCAGTTCTTC. It yields the protein CASSLSFSEQFF. The gene calls are TRBV28 and TRBJ2-1, with D hard to call. The germline V gene has CDR1 MDHEN and CDR2 SYDVKM. CDR3 length: 12 residues. V shed 2 bases and J shed 9 bases, with 8 bases lying between them.

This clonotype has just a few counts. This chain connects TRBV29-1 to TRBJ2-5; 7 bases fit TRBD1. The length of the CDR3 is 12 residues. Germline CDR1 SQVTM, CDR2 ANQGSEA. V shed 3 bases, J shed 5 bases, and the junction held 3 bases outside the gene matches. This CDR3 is CSVETGPETQYF. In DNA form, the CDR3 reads TGCAGCGTTGAGACAGGGCCGGAGACCCAGTACTTC. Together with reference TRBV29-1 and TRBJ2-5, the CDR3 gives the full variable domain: SAVISQKPSRDICQRGTSLTIQCQVDSQVTMMFWYRQQPGQSLTLIATANQGSEATYESGFVIDKFPISRPNLTFSTLTVSNMSPEDSSIYLCSVETGPETQYFGPGTRLLVL.

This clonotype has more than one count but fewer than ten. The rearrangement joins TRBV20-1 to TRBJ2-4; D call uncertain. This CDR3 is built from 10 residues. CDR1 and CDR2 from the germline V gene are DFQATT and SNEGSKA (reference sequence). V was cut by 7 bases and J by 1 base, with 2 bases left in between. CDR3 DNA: TGCAGTGGCGCCAAAAACATTCAGTACTTC. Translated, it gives CSGAKNIQYF.